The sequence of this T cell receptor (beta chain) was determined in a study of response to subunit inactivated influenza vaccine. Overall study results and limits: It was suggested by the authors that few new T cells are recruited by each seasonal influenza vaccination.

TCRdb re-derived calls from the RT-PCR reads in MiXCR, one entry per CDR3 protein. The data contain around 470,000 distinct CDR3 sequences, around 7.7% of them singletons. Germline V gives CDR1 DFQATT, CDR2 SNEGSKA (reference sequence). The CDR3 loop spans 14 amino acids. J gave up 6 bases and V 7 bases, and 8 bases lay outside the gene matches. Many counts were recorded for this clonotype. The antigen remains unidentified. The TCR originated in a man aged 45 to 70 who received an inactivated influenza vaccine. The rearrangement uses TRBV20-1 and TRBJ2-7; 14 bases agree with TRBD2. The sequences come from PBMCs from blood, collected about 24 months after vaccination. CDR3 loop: CSGTGTSGGGEQYF. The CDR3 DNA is TGCAGTGGGACCGGGACTAGCGGGGGTGGCGAGCAGTACTTC.